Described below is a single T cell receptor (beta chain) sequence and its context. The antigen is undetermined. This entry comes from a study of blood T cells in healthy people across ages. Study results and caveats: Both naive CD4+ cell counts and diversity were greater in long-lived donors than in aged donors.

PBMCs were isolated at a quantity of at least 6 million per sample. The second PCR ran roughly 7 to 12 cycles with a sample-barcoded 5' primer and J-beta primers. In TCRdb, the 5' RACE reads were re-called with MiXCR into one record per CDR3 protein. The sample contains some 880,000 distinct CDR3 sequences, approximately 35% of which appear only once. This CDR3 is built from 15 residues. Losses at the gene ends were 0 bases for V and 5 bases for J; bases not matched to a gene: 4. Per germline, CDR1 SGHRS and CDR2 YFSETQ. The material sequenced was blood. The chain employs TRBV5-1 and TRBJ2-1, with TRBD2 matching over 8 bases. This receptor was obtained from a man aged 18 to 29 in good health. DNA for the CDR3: TGCGCCAGCAGCTTGGCAAGCGGGGGTAACAATGAGCAGTTCTTC. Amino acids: CASSLASGGNNEQFF.